The 22 T cell receptor beta chains below come from one sample, sequenced in a study of blood T cell repertoires in COVID-19. Here immunoSEQ multiplex PCR was the method, and the copy in TCRdb shows in-frame clones only, minus some. The top ten hold 10% of the sample, which has approximately 260,000 clones, approximately 89% seen once. Material: peripheral blood. Receptor source: a woman aged 65 to 85 with COVID-19, enrolled during active disease.

This clone was detected a few times. The chain couples TRBV10-3 to TRBJ1-5; 9 bases line up with TRBD1. Germline CDR1 is ENHRY and CDR2 is SYGVKD. This CDR3 contains 16 residues. V shed 0 bases and J 9 bases; nucleotides not matched to a gene: 9. The CDR3 DNA reads TGTGCCATCAGTGAGTCGAAGGACAGGGGCGATCGGCCCCAGCATTTT. Amino acids: CAISESKDRGDRPQHF.

J is TRBJ1-2 and V is TRBV27; 9 positions agree with TRBD1. Germline trimming cut 3 bases from V and 8 bases from J; bases unmatched to any gene: 7. The length of the CDR3 is 14 residues. Germline V gives CDR1 MNHEY, CDR2 SMNVEV (reference sequence). DNA for the CDR3: TGTGCCAGCAGTTTTCGCCCGACAGGGGGAGGCTACACCTTC. This sequence encodes CASSFRPTGGGYTF.

The chain carries TRBV7-3 and TRBJ2-2; TRBD1 aligns across 9 bases. The germline CDR1 and CDR2 sequences are SGHTA and FQGTGA. The CDR3 totals 16 residues. Unmatched junction bases numbered 6, after V lost 0 bases and J lost 7 bases. The CDR3 loop is CASSLTGTGYNGELFF. CDR3 DNA sequence: TGTGCCAGCAGCTTAACCGGGACAGGGTATAACGGGGAGCTGTTTTTT. Looking up the rest from reference TRBV7-3 and TRBJ2-2 gives the full variable domain: GAGVSQTPSNKVTEKGKYVELRCDPISGHTALYWYRQSLGQGPEFLIYFQGTGAADDSGLPNDRFFAVRPEGSVSTLKIQRTERGDSAVYLCASSLTGTGYNGELFFGEGSRLTVL.

This clone was counted between two and nine times. The rearrangement joins TRBV28 to TRBJ2-6; 11 bases align to TRBD1. The CDR3 runs to 18 residues. V lost 5 bases to trimming and J lost 3 bases; unmatched junction nucleotides: 9. The germline V gene encodes CDR1 MDHEN and CDR2 SYDVKM. In DNA form, the CDR3 reads TGTGCCAGCAGTGCTTGGGACAGGGGGGAGGTTGGGGCCAACGTCCTGACTTTC. Translation: CASSAWDRGEVGANVLTF.

The V call is TRBV28, the J call TRBJ2-1, with TRBD1 identical over 8 bases. Trimming cost V 5 bases and J 7 bases; bases outside gene matches: 13. The germline V gene encodes CDR1 MDHEN and CDR2 SYDVKM. This CDR3 has 16 amino acids. The CDR3 protein is CASSPLGQGAENEQFF. The CDR3 nucleotides are TGTGCCAGCAGTCCCCTCGGCCAGGGGGCGGAAAATGAGCAGTTCTTC.

A note on this clone: Germline is not matched at one junction end, which may reflect a read error. The chain carries TRBV7-7 and TRBJ2-2, with 10 bases matching TRBD2. The CDR3 spans 16 residues. Looked up from germline, CDR1 is SSHAT and CDR2 is FNYEAQ (reference sequence). In nucleotides, the CDR3 is TGTGCTAGCAGCCGGAGCCGACTAGCGGGCACCGGGGAGCTGTTTTTT. Translated, it gives CASSRSRLAGTGELFF.

The chain has TRBV3-1 (or the pseudogene TRBV3-2) and TRBJ1-6; TRBD1 is a possible D gene (6 bases). V lost 0 bases and J lost 9, with 9 bases in between. The CDR3 length is 14 residues. Germline CDR1 reads LGHDT; CDR2 reads YNNKEL (reference sequence). CDR3: CASSQDHRVSPLHF. In DNA form, the CDR3 reads TGTGCCAGCAGCCAAGACCACAGGGTTTCACCCCTCCACTTT.

The chain carries TRBV12-3 or TRBV12-4 and TRBJ1-2; D ambiguous. V lost 3 bases and J 5 bases, leaving 10 bases between the germline ends. The CDR3 runs 13 residues. CDR3 sequence reads: CASSLALSYGYTF. For the CDR3, the DNA is TGTGCCAGCAGTTTGGCCCTCTCTTATGGCTACACCTTC.

This clone showed up just a few times. The rearrangement links TRBV5-6 to TRBJ1-2; 9 bases align to TRBD1. CDR1 is SGHDT, CDR2 YYEEEE, per germline. This CDR3 is 16 amino acids long. V shed 0 bases, J shed 2 bases, and the junction held 5 bases outside the gene matches. CDR3 residues: CASSLGPGTGNYGYTF. The CDR3, as DNA: TGTGCCAGCAGCTTGGGTCCCGGGACAGGGAACTATGGCTACACCTTC.

This sequence joins TRBV3-1 (or the pseudogene TRBV3-2) and TRBJ1-5; D may be TRBD1 (6 bases). Trimming took 1 base from V and 4 from J, leaving 11 bases between them. Germline CDR1 and CDR2: LGHDT and YNNKEL (reference sequence). CDR3 size: 15 residues. The CDR3 sequence: CASSQGPQGNQPQHF. The DNA for the CDR3 is TGTGCCAGCAGCCAAGGGCCACAGGGAAATCAGCCCCAGCATTTT.

The rearrangement links TRBV6-5 to TRBJ2-1; a weak D match, TRBD2 (5 bases). CDR3 length: 13 residues. Looked up from germline, CDR1 is MNHEY and CDR2 is SVGAGI. Trimming pared 7 bases from V and 0 bases from J, leaving 7 bases between. Here the CDR3 DNA reads TGTGCCAGCATAGCGCCCTCCTACAATGAGCAGTTCTTC. Protein: CASIAPSYNEQFF.

The chain's CDR3 is CASSERGFTDTQYF. In nucleotides, the CDR3 is TGTGCCAGCAGTGAACGGGGGTTCACAGATACGCAGTATTTT. The V and J genes are TRBV2 and TRBJ2-3; possibly TRBD2 for D (6 bases). Trimming cost V 2 bases and J 2 bases, with 8 bases left between them. The germline V gene encodes CDR1 SNHLY and CDR2 FYNNEI. This CDR3 has 14 amino acids.

This chain connects TRBV5-6 to TRBJ1-2, with a possible D match to TRBD1 (6 bases). Trimming removed 4 bases from V and 7 bases from J, with 8 bases in between. Per germline, CDR1 SGHDT and CDR2 YYEEEE. The CDR3 contains 11 residues. CDR3 in DNA: TGTGCCAGCAGCAGACAGGTTGGCTACACCTTC. This encodes CASSRQVGYTF.

J is TRBJ2-7 and V is TRBV29-1; D is undetermined. There are 12 residues in the CDR3. The V and J ends lost 7 bases and 0 bases respectively, with 10 bases between them. The germline V gene encodes CDR1 SQVTM and CDR2 ANQGSEA. CDR3: CSASDNSYEQYF. The CDR3 DNA reads TGCAGCGCGTCCGACAACTCCTACGAGCAGTACTTC.

In its sample, this clone was seen once. This chain uses TRBV5-1 with TRBJ1-2; 7 positions match TRBD1. Germline CDR1 is SGHRS and CDR2 is YFSETQ. The junction had 10 bases not matched to a gene; V was cut back by 4 bases and J by 7 bases. This CDR3 contains 14 residues. The CDR3 nucleotides are TGCGCCAGCAGCACGGGACAGCCCTTGGGTGGCTACACCTTC. Its translation is CASSTGQPLGGYTF.

This clone was seen a few times. This rearrangement joins TRBV4-1 to TRBJ1-5; D not resolved. The CDR3 sequence is 17 residues long. Trimming left V 0 bases short and J 2 bases short, with 14 bases between. Germline V gene lookup returns CDR1 MGHRA and CDR2 YSYEKL. The CDR3 DNA sequence: TGCGCCAGCAGCCAAGATGAGGGCGCGACGGGCAATCAGCCCCAGCATTTT. It yields the protein CASSQDEGATGNQPQHF.

The chain joins TRBV7-6 to TRBJ1-3; D is ambiguous. Germline-derived CDR1 and CDR2 are SGHVS and FNYEAQ. Trimming took off 0 bases at V and 0 bases at J, with 9 bases between the two ends. The CDR3 covers 16 residues. The CDR3 DNA sequence: TGTGCCAGCAGCTTAGCGCTACAGAGCTCTGGAAACACCATATATTTT. Amino acids: CASSLALQSSGNTIYF.

This sequence joins TRBV19 and TRBJ2-5; a possible D gene is TRBD1 (7 bases). This CDR3 has 13 residues. V lost 6 bases, J lost 3 bases, and 11 bases lay in between. Germline CDR1 and CDR2: LNHDA and SQIVND (reference sequence). CDR3 protein: CASRTRGEETQYF. The CDR3, as DNA: TGTGCCAGTAGGACCAGGGGGGAAGAGACCCAGTACTTC.

The V call is TRBV18, the J call TRBJ1-2; maybe TRBD1 (6 bases). Germline V CDR1 and CDR2: KGHSH, LQKENI. The CDR3 is 15 amino acids. V dropped 2 bases and J dropped 2 bases, with 12 bases sitting between them. The CDR3 sequence is CASSPGVDRNYGYTF. CDR3 DNA: TGTGCCAGCTCACCAGGGGTCGACAGGAACTATGGCTACACCTTC.

J is TRBJ2-7 and V is TRBV27; TRBD2 might be the D (6 bases). Germline V lookup: CDR1 MNHEY, CDR2 SMNVEV (reference sequence). The CDR3 is 13 amino acids. Trimming took 3 bases from V and 6 from J, leaving 12 bases between them. The CDR3 region is CASSFVGGREQYF. The CDR3 region has the DNA TGTGCCAGCAGTTTTGTGGGAGGCCGCGAGCAGTACTTC.

The V call is TRBV6-6, the J call TRBJ2-1; 9 bases line up with TRBD2. V dropped 7 bases and J dropped 5; count of bases not matched to a gene: 9. The CDR3 length is 15 residues. Germline CDR1 reads MNHNY; CDR2 reads SVGAGI (reference sequence). CDR3 loop: CASILKREVNNEQFF. The CDR3 bases are TGTGCCAGCATTCTAAAGCGGGAGGTCAACAATGAGCAGTTCTTC.

This clone occurred once. The rearrangement joins TRBV27 to TRBJ1-1, with 7 bases matching TRBD1. CDR1 is MNHEY, CDR2 SMNVEV, per germline (reference sequence). CDR3 length: 14 residues. The V gene end was trimmed by 10 bases and the J gene end by 2 bases; junction bases not matched to a gene: 10. CDR3 residues: CATQRQGPNTEAFF. CDR3 DNA: TGTGCCACCCAAAGACAGGGCCCTAACACTGAAGCTTTCTTT.